This passage covers 9 T cell receptor beta chains from one sample sequenced in a study of shared clonotypes between healthy human individuals (dated by TCRdb to 2020 to 2022). Library prep was done by the immunoSEQ multiplex PCR assay. TCRdb took this table from immuneACCESS and kept in-frame rearrangements with V and J called. Such tables lack part of the clones; where checked against another copy, unresolved V genes explain under half of the gap, and the rest is unexplained. Counted in this sample were 2 million to 2.5 million clones; just under 95% of them appeared once. The ten top clones hold approximately 0.4% of the sample. Material for sequencing was naive CD4+ T cells from PBMCs. Interpreted using the paper, the cell subset or site label stands for: CD45RA+ positively selected. The source of these receptors is a man aged 18 to 30 in good health. Some clones in this sample may be carry-over from other donors' samples.

The chain has TRBV28 and TRBJ2-5; 10 bases are shared with TRBD1. J was trimmed by 3 bases and V by 5 bases; bases with no gene match: 6. The germline V gene has CDR1 MDHEN and CDR2 SYDVKM. CDR3 length equals 15 residues. The CDR3 spells CASSRQTGGKETQYF. As DNA, the CDR3 is TGTGCCAGCAGTCGACAGACAGGGGGCAAAGAGACCCAGTACTTC. The entire variable domain, with the rest obtained from reference TRBV28 and TRBJ2-5, is as follows: DVKVTQSSRYLVKRTGEKVFLECVQDMDHENMFWYRQDPGLGLRLIYFSYDVKMKEKGDIPEGYSVSREKKERFSLILESASTNQTSMYLCASSRQTGGKETQYFGPGTRLLVL.

The V gene is TRBV29-1, the J gene TRBJ1-2; D possibly corresponds to TRBD1 (5 bases). Trimming removed 4 bases from V and 3 bases from J, with 12 bases in between. The germline CDR1 and CDR2 sequences are SQVTM and ANQGSEA. The CDR3 has 13 residues. The CDR3 region is CSVVGQGYYGYTF. The CDR3 region has the DNA TGCAGCGTTGTCGGACAAGGGTACTATGGCTACACCTTC.

This clone was recorded once. The chain carries TRBV28 and TRBJ2-1, with TRBD2 as a possible D gene (6 bases). Germline lookup yields CDR1 MDHEN and CDR2 SYDVKM. V was cut by 10 bases and J by 4 bases, with 17 bases left in between. The CDR3 sequence is 14 residues long. CDR3 DNA: TGTGCCACCGAGGAGGAGGGGCGTTACAATGAGCAGTTCTTC. Its translation: CATEEEGRYNEQFF. The variable domain in full, with the rest retrieved from reference TRBV28 and TRBJ2-1, is DVKVTQSSRYLVKRTGEKVFLECVQDMDHENMFWYRQDPGLGLRLIYFSYDVKMKEKGDIPEGYSVSREKKERFSLILESASTNQTSMYLCATEEEGRYNEQFFGPGTRLTVL.

The V call is TRBV2, the J call TRBJ1-4; possible D gene TRBD1, 5 bases. V shed 6 bases and J shed 8 bases, with 19 bases lying between them. The length of the CDR3 is 15 residues. CDR1 SNHLY and CDR2 FYNNEI come from the germline V gene. DNA of the CDR3: TGTGCCAGCAGCGCTCTTGGGGGGATCAACGAAAAACTGTTTTTT. Amino acids: CASSALGGINEKLFF.

The V gene is TRBV11-2, the J gene TRBJ2-7, with 9 bases matching TRBD2. The germline CDR1 and CDR2 sequences are SGHAT and FQNNGV. The CDR3 has 14 amino acids. V lost 3 bases, J lost 4 bases, and 4 bases stayed unmatched. The CDR3: CASSFVAGVYEQYF. In DNA form, the CDR3 reads TGTGCCAGCAGCTTCGTAGCGGGAGTATACGAGCAGTACTTC.

V usage is TRBV28 and J usage is TRBJ2-3, with 9 bases aligning to TRBD1. From germline, CDR1 is MDHEN and CDR2 SYDVKM. The CDR3 is 15 residues long. V shed 2 bases and J 5 bases; nucleotides not matched to a gene: 5. The CDR3 is CASSLTGGAGDTQYF. Here the CDR3 DNA reads TGTGCCAGCAGTTTAACAGGGGGCGCGGGAGATACGCAGTATTTT.

The sample holds one count of this clone. The genes are TRBV6-5 and TRBJ2-7, with TRBD1 identical over 7 bases. This CDR3 is 15 amino acids long. V lost 0 bases and J lost 3; bases outside the gene matches: 5. In germline, CDR1 is MNHEY, CDR2 SVGAGI. CDR3 in DNA: TGTGCCAGCAGTTACTCAGAGGCAGGGGGCTACGAGCAGTACTTC. Its translation: CASSYSEAGGYEQYF.

This chain links TRBV7-3 with TRBJ2-5; weak D call: TRBD1 (6 bases). Germline loops: CDR1 SGHTA, CDR2 FQGTGA. This CDR3 has 13 residues. The ends were cut back, 5 bases at V and 7 bases at J, with 14 bases in the middle. This CDR3 reads CASSRDTKGTQYF. For the CDR3, the DNA is TGTGCCAGCAGCAGGGACACTAAAGGGACCCAGTACTTC.

This chain links TRBV9 with TRBJ2-7, with 10 positions matching TRBD2. V shed 3 bases, J shed 4 bases, and the junction held 10 bases outside the gene matches. CDR3 size: 16 residues. Germline CDR1 SGDLS, CDR2 YYNGEE. CDR3 region: CASSEGASGSLYEQYF. The DNA of the CDR3 is TGTGCCAGCAGCGAGGGGGCTAGCGGGAGTCTGTACGAGCAGTACTTC.